The 7 T cell receptor beta chains listed next were all sequenced from one sample in a study of cytomegalovirus exposure and HLA in healthy donors. PCR was performed using 60 Vbeta and 13 Jbeta primers. Clones were read by immunoSEQ multiplex PCR, and TCRdb kept only the in-frame ones, dropping some. The sample totals around 140,000 clones. Sequencing was done on a sample of PBMCs. These receptors all come from a woman aged 40 to 50 in good health and CMV-seropositive.

V usage is TRBV6-5 and J usage is TRBJ2-2; no clear D gene. Germline V gives CDR1 MNHEY, CDR2 SVGAGI. V was shortened by 2 bases and J by 6 bases, with 7 bases between the two germline ends. This CDR3 region has 13 residues. The DNA for the CDR3 is TGTGCCAGCAGTTACGAGTGGTCCGGGGAGCTGTTTTTT. This encodes CASSYEWSGELFF.

This chain links TRBV30 with TRBJ1-5; 7 bases agree with TRBD1. The junction had 5 bases not matched to a gene; V was cut back by 2 bases and J by 4 bases. This CDR3 has 14 amino acids. Germline V CDR1 and CDR2: GTSNPN, SVGIG (reference sequence). The chain's CDR3 is CAWSTGQSNQPQHF. CDR3 in DNA: TGTGCCTGGAGTACGGGACAGAGTAATCAGCCCCAGCATTTT.

V gene TRBV27 combines with J gene TRBJ2-5; 7 bases map to TRBD1. The junction had 8 bases not matched to a gene; V was cut back by 2 bases and J by 5 bases. CDR3 length: 15 residues. Germline values: CDR1 MNHEY, CDR2 SMNVEV (reference sequence). The CDR3 DNA reads TGTGCCAGCAGTTTACGGGCAGGGGGTTGGGAGACCCAGTACTTC. This translates into CASSLRAGGWETQYF.

The rearrangement uses TRBV19 and TRBJ1-5, with 8 bases fitting TRBD1. The CDR3 spans 15 residues. The V gene end was trimmed by 6 bases and the J gene end by 3 bases; junction bases not matched to a gene: 7. Germline V CDR1 and CDR2: LNHDA, SQIVND (reference sequence). The CDR3 bases are TGTGCCAGTAGGGACGGACAGGGCATCAATCAGCCCCAGCATTTT. It specifies CASRDGQGINQPQHF.

The chain carries TRBV11-1 and TRBJ2-1; TRBD2 aligns across 9 bases. Per the germline V gene, CDR1 is SGHAT and CDR2 is FQDESV (reference sequence). Unmatched junction bases numbered 3, after V lost 1 base and J lost 2 bases. CDR3 length equals 16 residues. CDR3: CASSLEAGGTYNEQFF. The CDR3 bases are TGTGCCAGCAGCTTAGAGGCGGGGGGGACCTACAATGAGCAGTTCTTC. Full variable domain (missing parts from reference TRBV11-1 and TRBJ2-1): EAEVAQSPRYKITEKSQAVAFWCDPISGHATLYWYRQILGQGPELLVQFQDESVVDDSQLPKDRFSAERLKGVDSTLKIQPAELGDSAMYLCASSLEAGGTYNEQFFGPGTRLTVL.

CDR3 DNA: TGTGCCAGCAGGAGCGGGAACGCAGATACGCAGTATTTT. It translates to CASRSGNADTQYF. The chain has TRBV2 and TRBJ2-3, with 7 bases identical to TRBD2. The CDR3 covers 13 residues. The J segment lost 4 bases and the V segment lost 6 bases, leaving 4 bases of the junction unmatched. The V gene's germline CDR1 is SNHLY and CDR2 FYNNEI.

The chain uses TRBV28 and TRBJ1-2, with 12 bases that match TRBD1. This CDR3 comprises 15 residues. Per germline, CDR1 MDHEN and CDR2 SYDVKM. The V gene end was trimmed by 6 bases and the J gene end by 4 bases; junction bases not matched to a gene: 6. As DNA, the CDR3 is TGTGCCAGCAGCCAAGGGACAGGGGGCGCCTATGGCTACACCTTC. As protein: CASSQGTGGAYGYTF.